Reported below is one TCR beta chain. What it binds is unknown. Here immunoSEQ multiplex PCR was the method, and the copy in TCRdb shows in-frame clones only, minus some. The profile covers about 15,000 clones, with 73% appearing a single time and more than 3.5% taken by the ten largest. The data are from a study of high-grade serous ovarian cancer treatment subgroups. Study-level information: Samples averaged roughly 14,000 reads and roughly 7,500 unique TCR beta rearrangements. The study's findings and limits: TCR relatedness rose with neoantigen level and trended with mutation load.

Germline V gene lookup returns CDR1 WSHSY and CDR2 SAAADI. V lost 0 bases to trimming and J lost 4 bases, with 9 bases between them. This CDR3 is built from 14 residues. Tumor samples were obtained before definitive surgery or chemotherapy. The sequencing sample was made of tumor tissue. This clonotype originated in a human donor with high-grade serous ovarian cancer. The chain carries TRBV10-2 and TRBJ1-1; D call uncertain. The DNA of the CDR3 is TGCGCCAGCAGTGAGTCGCTGAAAACCACTGAAGCTTTCTTT. It yields the protein CASSESLKTTEAFF.